What follows is one T cell receptor beta chain and its context. What it binds is unknown. TCRdb's table, derived via immunoSEQ multiplex PCR, lists solely in-frame clones and lacks some. In the table there are about 130,000 clones, approximately 90% of which are singletons. These data are taken from a study of T cell responses to AZD1222 COVID-19 vaccine. Overall study: Some second doses came at about 4 weeks and others at about 12 weeks; these were pooled.

V lost 2 bases, J lost 2 bases, and 9 bases lay in between. The CDR3 is 14 residues long. Germline values: CDR1 LNHDA, CDR2 SQIVND (reference sequence). Whole-study findings and limits: Targets within unmutated variant regions were reportedly found for nearly half of spike-specific TCRs. Clonal diversity was possibly underestimated; the donors were predominantly white British and more often female. None of the repertoires were sampled until the peak T cell response had passed.

The chain couples TRBV19 to TRBJ1-2, with TRBD1 as a possible D gene (5 bases). Sequencing used peripheral blood, obtained on day 0 of AZD1222 vaccination. This TCR was sampled from an adult in good health. The CDR3 region is CASSIYRDNYGYTF. In DNA form, the CDR3 reads TGTGCCAGTAGTATATATAGGGACAACTATGGCTACACCTTC.